This T cell receptor beta chain derives from a study of shared clonotypes between healthy human individuals. Only CD45RO-negative cells positively selected for CCR7 counted as naive CD8 cells, so terminally differentiated effector memory CD45RA+ cells were excluded. The sample holds one count of this clone. Generated by immunoSEQ multiplex PCR, the TCRdb table keeps only in-frame clones and is missing some. Of some 2 million clones listed, roughly 95% are singletons. CDR3 length: 14 residues. The germline V gene encodes CDR1 PRHDT and CDR2 FYEKMQ (reference sequence). V was clipped by 5 bases and J by 7 bases, with 15 bases between them.

This TCR was recovered from a man in his late teens or twenties in good health. Source material: naive CD8+ T cells sorted from blood. The chain joins TRBV13 to TRBJ2-1; no reliable D call. The CDR3, as DNA: TGTGCCAGCAGCCTCGACTCCTTGCAGAATGAGCAGTTCTTC. As protein: CASSLDSLQNEQFF.